This TCR beta chain derives from a study of Graves' ophthalmopathy and Graves' hyperthyroidism. Overall study context: Researchers classed hyperthyroidism as stable given no ophthalmopathy within 18 months of follow-up.

This clonotype has just a few counts. No antigen is known for it. None of the included patients had other autoimmune diseases, uncontrolled infections, pregnancy or lactation, as these led to exclusion. As the template, RNA transcripts were used to amplify TCR beta CDR3 regions. A first-round RT-PCR used HTBI primers, followed by a second-round multiplex PCR. TCRdb reprocessed the multiplex PCR reads with MiXCR, giving one entry per CDR3 protein. The table includes around 1,200,000 distinct CDR3 sequences, less than 45% detected once. Trimming removed 6 bases at V and 4 bases at J, with 11 bases between. This CDR3 has 13 amino acids. Per the germline V gene, CDR1 is SGHTA and CDR2 is FQGNSA. General study points: The model's ophthalmopathy progression predictions had more than 55% sensitivity and 72.22% specificity. Also, most clonotypes expanded in the thyroid above 0.001 frequency appeared in blood.

Input material: peripheral blood or thyroid tissue (not recorded which). The chain links TRBV7-2 to TRBJ2-3; tentative D call: TRBD1 (6 bases). This receptor was obtained from an adult man with Graves' hyperthyroidism. CDR3 sequence (DNA): TGTGCCAGCAGTACAGGGTGGGCAGATACGCAGTATTTT. The encoded protein is CASSTGWADTQYF.